This T cell receptor beta chain comes out of a study of sequential checkpoint blockade in melanoma. Study-wide background: Randomization was 1:1 between first-line nivolumab→ipilimumab and ipilimumab→nivolumab. Maintenance nivolumab came after either treatment sequence.

Treatment denoted: randomized to nivolumab then ipilimumab (arm A) or the reverse (arm B). The assay was immunoSEQ multiplex PCR, and TCRdb's table has in-frame clones only and misses some. The sample lists 12,000 to 15,000 clones; 52% were seen once. V was pared by 7 bases and J by 5 bases, with 13 bases between. From germline, CDR1 is LGHNT and CDR2 FRNRAP. The CDR3 totals 13 residues. Here the sequenced sample was CD8+ T cells sorted from blood (inferred from file names), taken from a patient given nivolumab and ipilimumab in sequence. The chain joins TRBV12-5 to TRBJ2-3; D unresolved. The origin of this receptor is a human donor with melanoma. The CDR3 sequence: CASAHSAVDTQYF. The CDR3 DNA reads TGTGCTAGTGCCCACTCGGCGGTAGATACGCAGTATTTT.